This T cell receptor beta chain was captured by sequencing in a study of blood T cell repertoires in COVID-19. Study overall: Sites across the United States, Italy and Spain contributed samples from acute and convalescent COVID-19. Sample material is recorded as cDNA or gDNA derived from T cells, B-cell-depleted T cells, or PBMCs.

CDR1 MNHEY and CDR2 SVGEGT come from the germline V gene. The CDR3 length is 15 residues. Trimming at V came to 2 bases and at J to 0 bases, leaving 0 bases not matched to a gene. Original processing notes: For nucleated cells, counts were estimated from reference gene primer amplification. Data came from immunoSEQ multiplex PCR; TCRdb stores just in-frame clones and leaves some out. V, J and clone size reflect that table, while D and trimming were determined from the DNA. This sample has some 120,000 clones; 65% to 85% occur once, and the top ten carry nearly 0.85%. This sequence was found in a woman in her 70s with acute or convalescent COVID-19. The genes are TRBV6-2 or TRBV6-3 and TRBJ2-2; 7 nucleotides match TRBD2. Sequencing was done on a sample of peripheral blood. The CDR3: CASSYAGANTGELFF. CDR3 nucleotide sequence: TGTGCCAGCAGTTACGCGGGGGCGAACACCGGGGAGCTGTTTTTT.